What follows are 8 T cell receptor beta chains derived from one specimen sequenced in a study of CD8 T cells in ankylosing spondylitis. Notes on the study in general: Roughly eight highly homologous variants made up a TCR beta motif that seemed to typify ankylosing spondylitis blood.

TCRdb independently ran MiXCR on the 5' RACE reads; one entry per CDR3 protein. The table has more than 600,000 distinct CDR3 sequences, around a fifth seen once. These TCRs are of unknown antigen specificity. Sequencing was done on a sample of blood, either unsorted or a sorted T cell fraction (not recorded which). Every receptor here comes from a male donor with ankylosing spondylitis.

The chain uses TRBV11-2 and TRBJ2-7; TRBD2 matches 7 bases. CDR1 is SGHAT and CDR2 is FQNNGV in the germline V gene. Trimming removed 0 bases from V and 11 bases from J; junction bases left unmatched: 7. This CDR3 has 13 residues. The chain's CDR3 is CASSLDREVAEYF. The CDR3 DNA is TGTGCCAGCAGCTTAGATCGGGAGGTAGCCGAGTACTTC.

This clonotype was seen only a few times. The chain carries TRBV27 and TRBJ2-2; D uncertain. CDR1 is MNHEY and CDR2 is SMNVEV in the germline V gene (reference sequence). CDR3 length equals 13 residues. Trimming took off 6 bases at V and 7 bases at J, with 12 bases between the two ends. The CDR3 region has the DNA TGTGCCAGCAGCCCCTTTTGGAGCGGGGAGCTGTTTTTT. Protein sequence: CASSPFWSGELFF.

This chain joins TRBV10-2 and TRBJ2-7; no clear D. Germline V CDR1 and CDR2: WSHSY, SAAADI. V lost 7 bases to trimming and J lost 0 bases, with 13 bases between them. This CDR3 region has 14 residues. The CDR3 DNA is TGCGCCAGCAAGGATTTTGTTAGCTCCTACGAGCAGTACTTC. This gives the protein CASKDFVSSYEQYF.

The rearrangement links TRBV3-1 to TRBJ2-3; either TRBD1 or TRBD2 may fit D (5 bases each). Per the germline V gene, CDR1 is LGHDT and CDR2 is YNNKEL (reference sequence). The CDR3 is 16 amino acids. With 3 bases removed from V and 2 bases from J, the gap between germline ends came to 15 bases. The CDR3 loop reads CASSQPRDLNTDTQYF. CDR3 coding DNA: TGTGCCAGCAGCCAGCCTAGGGACCTAAACACAGATACGCAGTATTTT.

A single count supports this clonotype. V usage is TRBV12-5 and J usage is TRBJ1-1, with D perhaps matching TRBD1 (6 bases). Per the germline V gene, CDR1 is LGHNT and CDR2 is FRNRAP. The CDR3 length is 20 residues. Trimming shortened V by 5 bases and J by 1 base, and 29 bases separated the two germline ends. The CDR3 protein is CASGPLRRIGGLKGNTEAFF. CDR3 nucleotides: TGTGCTAGTGGTCCCTTACGCCGAATTGGGGGGCTGAAGGGGAACACTGAAGCTTTCTTT.

This clonotype was observed a handful of times. The chain employs TRBV4-1 and TRBJ2-6; D uncertain. Trimming removed 0 bases from V and 0 bases from J, with 6 bases in between. The CDR3 consists of 16 residues. Per germline, CDR1 MGHRA and CDR2 YSYEKL. Here the CDR3 DNA reads TGCGCCAGCAGCCAAGATTACCCCTCTGGGGCCAACGTCCTGACTTTC. Amino acids: CASSQDYPSGANVLTF.

This clonotype showed up just a few times. This chain joins TRBV14 and TRBJ2-1; no firm D call. Germline CDR1 is SGHDN and CDR2 is FVKESK. The V and J ends lost 0 bases and 10 bases respectively, with 13 bases between them. This CDR3 region has 14 residues. CDR3 DNA sequence: TGTGCCAGCAGCCAAGATCTGGTAGCCAGGGAGCAGTTCTTC. Its protein is CASSQDLVAREQFF.

In this sample, this clonotype turned up once. The J gene is TRBJ2-7, the V gene TRBV27; 8 bases are a match to TRBD1. V lost 6 bases, J lost 2 bases, and 6 bases stayed unmatched. The length of the CDR3 is 14 residues. Germline V gives CDR1 MNHEY, CDR2 SMNVEV (reference sequence). This chain's CDR3 is CASSRGQVPYEQYF. Written as DNA, the CDR3 is TGTGCCAGCAGCCGGGGACAGGTTCCCTACGAGCAGTACTTC.